This note documents a single TCR beta chain sequence. As yet, its antigen is unknown. The CDR3 consists of 13 residues. Germline loops: CDR1 MNHEY, CDR2 SVGAGI. Trimming cost V 9 bases and J 0 bases, with 9 bases left between them. The data originate from a study of shared clonotypes between healthy human individuals. Whole-study results and caveats: Shared clonotypes: roughly 4.7% naive CD4, around 3.5% naive CD8, roughly 2.2% memory CD4, over 0.3% memory CD8.

Per the original data handling: For the immunoSEQ data, sequences were junction-only without quality scores, so filtering differed. Sequenced by immunoSEQ multiplex PCR; TCRdb stores in-frame clones only, minus some. V, J and clone size are taken as reported in that table, and D and trimming were inferred from the DNA itself. The data contain around 1 million clones, over 75% of them singletons. Input material: memory CD4+ T cells sorted from blood. The subset: CD45RA-negative fraction. The chain joins TRBV6-5 to TRBJ1-3; D not resolved. This sequence originates from a young man in good health. In nucleotides, the CDR3 is TGTGCCAGTCGAACGGTCTCTGGAAACACCATATATTTT. Translated: CASRTVSGNTIYF.